The 25 T cell receptor beta chains below come from one sample, sequenced in a study of cytomegalovirus exposure and HLA in healthy donors. PCR employed 60 Vbeta and 13 Jbeta primers. The repertoire was sequenced with immunoSEQ multiplex PCR; TCRdb's copy has only in-frame clones and lacks some. Found here are about 140,000 clones, around 80% of them singletons; the top ten hold around 1.9%. The specimen sequenced was PBMCs. These receptors all stem from a woman aged 35 to 49 in good health and CMV-seronegative.

The rearrangement uses TRBV4-3 and TRBJ2-1, with 7 bases that match TRBD1. Germline lookup yields CDR1 LGHNA and CDR2 YSLEER. Unmatched junction bases numbered 6, after V lost 0 bases and J lost 4 bases. This CDR3 region has 16 residues. The CDR3 sequence is CASSQDWTGRYNEQFF. The CDR3 DNA sequence: TGCGCCAGCAGCCAAGACTGGACAGGAAGATACAATGAGCAGTTCTTC.

This clone was counted a single time. The V call is TRBV5-6, the J call TRBJ1-2; 7 nucleotides agree with TRBD1. V gave up 0 bases and J gave up 4 bases; unmatched junction bases: 3. The CDR3 extends over 14 amino acids. Germline V CDR1 and CDR2: SGHDT, YYEEEE. Written as DNA, the CDR3 is TGTGCCAGCAGCTTGGGAGGGGACAGCTATGGCTACACCTTC. It codes for CASSLGGDSYGYTF.

This clone appeared once. This rearrangement joins TRBV28 to TRBJ2-7; 7 nucleotides match TRBD1. V lost 3 bases and J lost 1; bases outside the gene matches: 6. Germline assignment: CDR1 MDHEN and CDR2 SYDVKM. CDR3 length: 15 amino acids. For the CDR3, the DNA is TGTGCCAGCAGTTTCCGGGACAGACTATCCTACGAGCAGTACTTC. Translating it yields CASSFRDRLSYEQYF.

This clone was counted a few times. J is TRBJ1-5 and V is TRBV7-2, with 7 positions matching TRBD1. The CDR3 extends over 15 amino acids. J gave up 4 bases and V 4 bases, and 7 bases lay outside the gene matches. Germline V CDR1 and CDR2: SGHTA, FQGNSA. The CDR3 nucleotides read TGTGCCAGCAGCTCGACAGGGCAGAATAATCAGCCCCAGCATTTT. It specifies CASSSTGQNNQPQHF.

Here the CDR3 DNA reads TGTGCCAGCAGTTTAGTTTCCGGGGGGCTGTACACTGAAGCTTTCTTT. Residues: CASSLVSGGLYTEAFF. V gene TRBV28 combines with J gene TRBJ1-1; D possibly corresponds to TRBD1 (6 bases). The V and J ends lost 2 bases and 3 bases respectively, with 16 bases between them. Looked up from germline, CDR1 is MDHEN and CDR2 is SYDVKM. The CDR3 is made up of 16 amino acids.

The chain recombines TRBV5-6 with TRBJ2-7; 10 bases fit TRBD2. The CDR3 runs to 17 residues. CDR1 is SGHDT, CDR2 YYEEEE, per germline. V lost 0 bases to trimming and J lost 6 bases; unmatched junction nucleotides: 12. In DNA form, the CDR3 reads TGTGCCAGCAGCTTGGCTCTTGGGCTAGCGGGAGCTGCCGAGCAGTACTTC. This gives the protein CASSLALGLAGAAEQYF.

The chain recombines TRBV18 with TRBJ2-7; 9 bases align to TRBD1. The CDR3 loop spans 18 amino acids. Trimming removed 4 bases from V and 4 bases from J; junction bases left unmatched: 17. Looked up from germline, CDR1 is KGHSH and CDR2 is LQKENI. CDR3 sequence: CASSHASRDREEGYEQYF. The CDR3 coding sequence is TGTGCCAGCTCACACGCGTCCCGGGACAGGGAGGAAGGGTACGAGCAGTACTTC.

This clone was detected once. CDR3 bases: TGCGCCAGCAGCCAAGAGACAGGGGGGCCCTACGAGCAGTACTTC. It specifies CASSQETGGPYEQYF. The rearrangement uses TRBV4-3 and TRBJ2-7, with 9 bases matching TRBD1. This CDR3 contains 15 residues. J was trimmed by 2 bases and V by 0 bases; bases with no gene match: 2. The V gene's germline CDR1 is LGHNA and CDR2 YSLEER.

This clone occurred a few times. V gene TRBV6-6 combines with J gene TRBJ1-3, with D possibly being TRBD1 (6 bases). Trimming left V 2 bases short and J 0 bases short, with 11 bases between. Germline lookup yields CDR1 MNHNY and CDR2 SVGAGI (reference sequence). This CDR3 is 16 amino acids long. CDR3 in DNA: TGTGCCAGCAGTTACGGACAGTCCTACTCTGGAAACACCATATATTTT. Its translation is CASSYGQSYSGNTIYF.

Only one count was recorded for this clone. CDR3 nucleotides: TGTGCCAGCAGTGGCCCGCGAGATACGCAGTATTTT. Translated: CASSGPRDTQYF. The chain uses TRBV25-1 and TRBJ2-3; D is uncertain. In germline, CDR1 is MGHDK, CDR2 SYGVNS. The CDR3 covers 12 residues. V dropped 4 bases and J dropped 5 bases, with 7 bases sitting between them. The complete variable domain, with remaining parts taken from reference TRBV25-1 and TRBJ2-3, reads EADIYQTPRYLVIGTGKKITLECSQTMGHDKMYWYQQDPGMELHLIHYSYGVNSTEKGDLSSESTVSRIRTEHFPLTLESARPSHTSQYLCASSGPRDTQYFGPGTRLTVL.

V usage is TRBV10-3 and J usage is TRBJ2-3, with 7 bases identical to TRBD1. Germline loops: CDR1 ENHRY, CDR2 SYGVKD. The CDR3 totals 17 residues. V was clipped by 10 bases and J by 1 base; unmatched bases: 17. CDR3: CASRPLTGKGGTDTQYF. CDR3 DNA sequence: TGTGCCAGCCGCCCCCTGACAGGGAAAGGGGGCACAGATACGCAGTATTTT.

The J gene is TRBJ2-3, the V gene TRBV7-8, with D possibly TRBD2 on 6 matching bases. CDR1 and CDR2 from the germline V gene are SGHVS and FQNEAQ. The V end was cut by 7 bases, the J end by 0 bases, with 14 bases between. The CDR3 runs 15 residues. CDR3 sequence: CASIPEGFSTDTQYF. The DNA for the CDR3 is TGTGCCAGCATACCGGAGGGCTTTAGCACAGATACGCAGTATTTT.

The chain combines TRBV7-9 with TRBJ1-2; 7 bases are shared with TRBD1. J gave up 6 bases and V 5 bases, and 3 bases lay outside the gene matches. This CDR3 is 12 amino acids long. CDR1 and CDR2 (germline): SEHNR, FQNEAQ (reference sequence). The CDR3 sequence: CASSPGTDGYTF. Written as DNA, the CDR3 is TGTGCCAGCAGCCCCGGGACAGATGGCTACACCTTC.

The chain combines TRBV5-1 with TRBJ1-1, with 9 bases lining up with TRBD1. The CDR3 covers 16 residues. V lost 0 bases and J lost 4; bases outside the gene matches: 7. Germline V gives CDR1 SGHRS, CDR2 YFSETQ. CDR3 region: CASSLAGTGTSTEAFF. CDR3 DNA sequence: TGCGCCAGCAGCTTGGCAGGGACAGGGACGAGCACTGAAGCTTTCTTT.

This clone was seen only once. The V call is TRBV19, the J call TRBJ2-7, with 15 bases fitting TRBD2. The CDR3 length is 15 residues. V gave up 5 bases and J gave up 4 bases; unmatched junction bases: 3. Germline V lookup: CDR1 LNHDA, CDR2 SQIVND (reference sequence). The CDR3 loop reads CASSPGLAGGYEQYF. In DNA, the CDR3 is TGTGCCAGTAGTCCGGGACTAGCGGGAGGTTACGAGCAGTACTTC.

This clone turned up a few times. This sequence joins TRBV2 and TRBJ2-3; 8 bases are a match to TRBD2. From germline, CDR1 is SNHLY and CDR2 FYNNEI. Trimming removed 7 bases from V and 6 bases from J; junction bases left unmatched: 12. The CDR3 runs to 15 residues. CDR3 nucleotides: TGTGCCAGCATATTCGGAGCGGGAGTACCCGATACGCAGTATTTT. It is translated as CASIFGAGVPDTQYF.

The V and J genes are TRBV6-5 and TRBJ1-2; TRBD1 aligns across 9 bases. The CDR3 is 14 residues long. Losses at the gene ends were 4 bases for V and 5 bases for J; bases not matched to a gene: 5. Germline CDR1 is MNHEY and CDR2 is SVGAGI. CDR3 protein: CASSSPGTGYGYTF. The CDR3 DNA sequence: TGTGCCAGCAGTTCGCCGGGGACAGGGTATGGCTACACCTTC.

The rearrangement links TRBV5-6 to TRBJ2-1; no clear D gene. This CDR3 spans 14 amino acids. CDR1 SGHDT and CDR2 YYEEEE come from the germline V gene. V was cut by 0 bases and J by 0 bases, with 4 bases left in between. CDR3: CASSLVGSYNEQFF. CDR3 nucleotide sequence: TGTGCCAGCAGCTTGGTCGGCTCCTACAATGAGCAGTTCTTC.

J is TRBJ1-1 and V is TRBV5-1, with 9 bases that match TRBD1. From germline, CDR1 is SGHRS and CDR2 YFSETQ. The length of the CDR3 is 18 residues. After removal of 4 bases from V and 0 bases from J, the junction contained 13 bases not matched to a gene. CDR3 DNA: TGCGCCAGCAGCCCCCGGACAGGGGATGGGGCGGTGAACACTGAAGCTTTCTTT. Translating it yields CASSPRTGDGAVNTEAFF.

The chain employs TRBV4-2 and TRBJ2-5, with 9 bases aligning to TRBD1. The tail of the sequence fits TRBJ2-7 better, so the J call may be wrong. The CDR3 has 15 amino acids. CDR1 LGHNA and CDR2 YNFKEQ come from the germline V gene. The CDR3 nucleotides are TGTGCCAGCAGCCAAGAGGTGGGACAGGGAGGCGAGCAGTACTTC. Amino acid sequence: CASSQEVGQGGEQYF.

V usage is TRBV5-6 and J usage is TRBJ2-7, with 10 positions matching TRBD1. The CDR3 runs to 16 residues. V gave up 3 bases and J gave up 4 bases; unmatched junction bases: 10. Germline CDR1 SGHDT, CDR2 YYEEEE. The CDR3 protein is CASSWAGTGAGYEQYF. The CDR3 nucleotides are TGTGCCAGCAGCTGGGCCGGGACAGGGGCAGGATACGAGCAGTACTTC.

This chain joins TRBV19 and TRBJ2-3; 12 nucleotides align to TRBD2. Germline values: CDR1 LNHDA, CDR2 SQIVND (reference sequence). The V segment lost 4 bases and the J segment 11 bases; nucleotides outside the gene matches: 4. CDR3 length equals 13 residues. CDR3 protein: CASSTQGLAGQYF. The CDR3, as DNA: TGTGCCAGTAGTACCCAGGGACTAGCGGGGCAGTATTTT.

The chain uses TRBV29-1 and TRBJ1-4; D remains ambiguous. In germline, CDR1 is SQVTM, CDR2 ANQGSEA. The CDR3 length is 11 residues. The CDR3, as DNA: TGCGGTCTTACTTCTAATGAAAAACTGTTTTTT. Translating gives CGLTSNEKLFF.

This clone appeared once. The J gene is TRBJ2-7, the V gene TRBV27, with a possible D match to TRBD2 (5 bases). V was clipped by 6 bases and J by 10 bases, with 19 bases between them. Germline CDR1 reads MNHEY; CDR2 reads SMNVEV (reference sequence). The CDR3 runs to 13 residues. In nucleotides, the CDR3 is TGTGCCAGCAGCCAATGGGTCGACGGGGAACAGTACTTC. This sequence encodes CASSQWVDGEQYF.

V gene TRBV7-8 combines with J gene TRBJ2-5; the D is unclear. The J call is in doubt because the DNA end fits TRBJ2-7 better. CDR3 size: 13 residues. Germline values: CDR1 SGHVS, CDR2 FQNEAQ. The CDR3 DNA reads TGTGCCAGCAGCTTAAACCGAGCTTACGAGCAGTACTTC. It specifies CASSLNRAYEQYF.